This T cell receptor beta chain was sequenced during a study of blood T cell repertoires in COVID-19. For the study at large: Researchers got acute and convalescent COVID-19 samples from the United States, Italy and Spain. PBMCs, B-cell-depleted T cells, or T cells provided the cDNA or gDNA that made up the material.

The CDR3 sequence is 17 residues long. J was trimmed by 7 bases and V by 0 bases; bases with no gene match: 9. Germline CDR1 is SEHNR and CDR2 is FQNEAQ (reference sequence). How the authors handled the data: Nucleated cell number was recorded as an estimate derived from reference gene primer amplification. Assay used: immunoSEQ multiplex PCR; TCRdb lists only in-frame clones, some missing. V, J and clone size are those of that table, while D and trimming were read from the DNA. The sample lists around 190,000 clones; approximately 80% were seen once. The chain recombines TRBV7-9 with TRBJ2-5; 12 bases are shared with TRBD1. Sequenced sample: peripheral blood. The receptor comes from a woman aged 50 to 60 with acute or convalescent COVID-19. CDR3 nucleotide sequence: TGTGCCAGCAGCTTAGCGATCGGGACAGGGGGCCGGGGGACCCAGTACTTC. Translation gives CASSLAIGTGGRGTQYF.